A selection of T cell receptor beta chains follows, all from one sample in a study of vaccination and CD4 T cells after COVID-19. What these receptors recognize is not known. Each CDR3 protein is one row after TCRdb ran MiXCR on the PCR reads. The sample lists about 20,000 distinct CDR3 sequences; less than 65% were seen once. The starting material was CD4+ T cells from blood, cultured in vitro, obtained after SARS-CoV-2 vaccination. These receptors all stem from a human donor who had recovered from COVID-19. Each CDR3 is given with its conserved first and last residue. Each record gives: D gene, clone size, J gene, V gene, CDR3 protein, CDR3 DNA. D genes are given only for firm matches. Only some rows state a clone size, as once, few, many or a class for expanded clones.

>TRBD2|.|TRBJ2-1|TRBV6-2/TRBV6-3
CASSPAGVLAGGPLDEQFF
TGTGCCAGCAGCCCGGCGGGGGTTCTAGCGGGAGGGCCTCTGGATGAGCAGTTCTTC
>.|.|TRBJ2-1|TRBV27
CASSFPGENNEQFF
TGTGCCAGCTCGTTCCCGGGAGAGAACAATGAGCAGTTCTTC
>TRBD1|.|TRBJ1-5|TRBV24-1
CATGDRKDSNQPQHF
TGTGCCACCGGGGACAGGAAAGATAGCAATCAGCCCCAGCATTTT
>.|.|TRBJ2-7|TRBV6-5
CASSYGARPHYEQYF
TGTGCCAGCAGTTACGGGGCAAGGCCCCACTACGAGCAGTACTTC
>.|few|TRBJ2-4|TRBV6-2/TRBV6-3
CASEQYPGIQYF
TGTGCCAGCGAACAGTACCCCGGCATTCAGTACTTC
>.|few|TRBJ1-5|TRBV6-1
CASRRASLNQPQHF
TGTGCCAGTCGCCGGGCTTCCCTAAATCAGCCCCAGCATTTT
>TRBD1|.|TRBJ1-2|TRBV19
CASSSTFSDRSGYTF
TGTGCCAGTAGTTCGACTTTTTCGGACAGGTCAGGATACACCTTC
>.|.|TRBJ1-5|TRBV7-9
CASSSAGVGQPQHF
TGTGCCAGCAGCTCGGCAGGGGTAGGCCAGCCCCAGCATTTT
>TRBD1|.|TRBJ2-7|TRBV12-3/TRBV12-4
CASTGTAHSYEQYF
TGTGCCAGCACCGGGACAGCCCACTCCTACGAGCAGTACTTC
>TRBD1|.|TRBJ2-3|TRBV20-1
CSARTGSGTDTQYF
TGCAGTGCGCGGACAGGGAGCGGCACAGATACGCAGTATTTT
>.|once|TRBJ1-2|TRBV4-1
CASSQAVVRTQGDYGYTF
TGCGCCAGCAGCCAAGCTGTTGTCCGTACACAGGGAGACTATGGCTACACCTTC